The next 29 T cell receptor beta chains were all read from a single sample in a study of blood T cell repertoires in COVID-19. Here immunoSEQ multiplex PCR was the method, and the copy in TCRdb shows in-frame clones only, minus some. The table lists approximately 100,000 clones, just over 85% of them singletons. Material: PBMCs or T cells enriched from blood (not recorded which). These TCRs come from a woman in her forties or fifties who had recovered from COVID-19.

This clone was seen once. The CDR3 reads CASSLTPPPRGEQYF. The CDR3 DNA reads TGTGCCAGCAGCTTAACCCCACCCCCCCGAGGCGAGCAGTACTTC. The chain carries TRBV7-3 and TRBJ2-7; D remains unclear. Germline V gives CDR1 SGHTA, CDR2 FQGTGA. This CDR3 spans 15 amino acids. V lost 0 bases and J lost 6, with 15 bases in between.

This chain joins TRBV5-8 and TRBJ2-7; the D is unclear. Germline V lookup: CDR1 SGHTS, CDR2 YDEGEE. The V and J ends lost 0 bases and 2 bases respectively, with 12 bases between them. The CDR3 runs to 15 residues. The chain's CDR3 is CASSLDPGRTYEQYF. CDR3 nucleotides: TGTGCCAGCAGCTTGGACCCGGGTCGTACCTACGAGCAGTACTTC. Filled out from reference TRBV5-8 and TRBJ2-7, the complete variable domain reads EAGVTQSPTHLIKTRGQQATLRCSPISGHTSVYWYQQALGLGLQFLLWYDEGEERNRGNFPPRFSGRQFPNYSSELNVNALELEDSALYLCASSLDPGRTYEQYFGPGTRLTVT.

The gene calls are TRBV7-9 and TRBJ1-5; a weak D match, TRBD1 (6 bases). V gave up 4 bases and J gave up 3 bases, with 13 bases separating them. The CDR3 loop spans 15 amino acids. CDR1 and CDR2 (germline): SEHNR, FQNEAQ (reference sequence). CDR3 DNA sequence: TGTGCCAGCAGCTCGCACAGGGAACCCAATCAGCCCCAGCATTTT. Amino acids: CASSSHREPNQPQHF. The whole variable domain, remainder taken from reference TRBV7-9 and TRBJ1-5, is DTGVSQNPRHKITKRGQNVTFRCDPISEHNRLYWYRQTLGQGPEFLTYFQNEAQLEKSRLLSDRFSAERPKGSFSTLEIQRTEQGDSAMYLCASSSHREPNQPQHFGDGTRLSIL.

This sequence joins TRBV7-9 and TRBJ1-2, with D hard to call. The CDR3 is 13 amino acids. V was clipped by 5 bases and J by 2 bases, with 9 bases between them. The germline V gene encodes CDR1 SEHNR and CDR2 FQNEAQ (reference sequence). CDR3 coding DNA: TGTGCCAGCAGCCACGACGGGAACTATGGCTACACCTTC. Protein product: CASSHDGNYGYTF.

This chain links TRBV29-1 with TRBJ2-1; 12 bases are shared with TRBD1. The J segment lost 8 bases and the V segment lost 3 bases, leaving 14 bases of the junction unmatched. The CDR3 extends over 17 amino acids. Germline V gene sequence: CDR1 SQVTM, CDR2 ANQGSEA. The CDR3 nucleotides are TGCAGCGTTGATCCTCCAATGGGGACAGGGGGCTTGGATGAGCAGTTCTTC. Its protein is CSVDPPMGTGGLDEQFF.

The V call is TRBV7-2, the J call TRBJ1-5, with a weak D call TRBD1 (6 bases). CDR1 is SGHTA and CDR2 is FQGNSA in the germline V gene. CDR3 length: 14 residues. V was shortened by 5 bases and J by 9 bases, with 17 bases between the two germline ends. The CDR3 coding sequence is TGTGCCAGCAGCCACCCGGGACACGGCTTGCCCCAGCATTTT. It translates to CASSHPGHGLPQHF.

This chain uses TRBV6-5 with TRBJ1-2, with 11 bases that match TRBD1. CDR3 size: 15 residues. The V gene's germline CDR1 is MNHEY and CDR2 SVGAGI. The ends lost 4 bases at V and 3 bases at J; junction bases unmatched: 4. The CDR3 bases are TGTGCCAGCAGTTCCACGGACAGGGGGCACTATGGCTACACCTTC. Its protein product is CASSSTDRGHYGYTF.

This clone was observed a handful of times. The chain recombines TRBV28 with TRBJ1-2, with 11 bases fitting TRBD1. V lost 6 bases to trimming and J lost 3 bases; unmatched junction nucleotides: 6. CDR3 length: 15 residues. Germline-derived CDR1 and CDR2 are MDHEN and SYDVKM. The CDR3 nucleotides are TGTGCCAGCAGACGCCAGGGACAGGGGGACTATGGCTACACCTTC. It translates to CASRRQGQGDYGYTF.

The chain couples TRBV10-3 to TRBJ2-1; 7 nucleotides align to TRBD2. Germline CDR1 reads ENHRY; CDR2 reads SYGVKD. There are 16 residues in the CDR3. With V trimmed by 2 bases and J by 0 bases, 4 bases remained unmatched. CDR3 nucleotides: TGTGCCATCAGTGAGGATGGCGGGAGCTCCTACAATGAGCAGTTCTTC. Translated, it gives CAISEDGGSSYNEQFF.

The rearrangement links TRBV10-3 to TRBJ1-1, with TRBD1 matching over 8 bases. The germline gives CDR1 ENHRY, CDR2 SYGVKD. The trim removed 4 bases at V and 1 base at J, leaving 2 bases unmatched. The CDR3 is 14 amino acids. CDR3 nucleotides: TGTGCCATCAGTGTGGACAGGGCGAACACTGAAGCTTTCTTT. The encoded protein is CAISVDRANTEAFF.

CDR3 in amino acids: CASSQDVGRGETQYF. CDR3 nucleotides: TGTGCCAGCAGCCAAGACGTCGGCAGGGGCGAGACCCAGTACTTC. The genes are TRBV3-1 (or the pseudogene TRBV3-2) and TRBJ2-5, with D possibly being TRBD1 (6 bases). Deletions cut 0 bases from V and 5 bases from J, with 13 bases between. In germline, CDR1 is LGHDT, CDR2 YNNKEL (reference sequence). This CDR3 region has 15 residues.

CDR3 in amino acids: CASSPQTALYGYTF. CDR3 bases: TGTGCCAGCAGCCCCCAGACTGCCCTCTATGGCTACACCTTC. The rearrangement joins TRBV7-9 to TRBJ1-2; no reliable D call. The V gene lost 5 bases and the J gene lost 4 bases, with 14 bases spanning the gap. The CDR3 is 14 residues long. Germline CDR1 SEHNR, CDR2 FQNEAQ (reference sequence).

The chain couples TRBV9 to TRBJ2-7, with 7 bases that match TRBD1. J was trimmed by 2 bases and V by 0 bases; bases with no gene match: 5. The CDR3 has 15 amino acids. CDR1 and CDR2 from the germline V gene are SGDLS and YYNGEE. The CDR3 coding sequence is TGTGCCAGCAGCGTAGAGGACAGGCTCACCTACGAGCAGTACTTC. It translates to CASSVEDRLTYEQYF.

The gene calls are TRBV24-1 and TRBJ1-5, with 7 positions matching TRBD1. With V trimmed by 9 bases and J by 0 bases, 13 bases remained unmatched. CDR1 and CDR2 (germline): KGHDR, SFDVKD. The CDR3 extends over 17 amino acids. The DNA of the CDR3 is TGTGCCACCTGTCCGGGACAGCTCCAATATAGCAATCAGCCCCAGCATTTT. This translates into CATCPGQLQYSNQPQHF.

The chain combines TRBV28 with TRBJ1-6; TRBD1 is a possible D gene (5 bases). Between the trimmed V and J ends, which lost 2 bases and 5 bases, there was a span of 7 bases. Germline CDR1 and CDR2: MDHEN and SYDVKM. The CDR3 totals 14 residues. The CDR3 here is CASSLPDNNSPLHF. The DNA of the CDR3 is TGTGCCAGCAGTTTACCGGACAATAATTCACCCCTCCACTTT.

This clone has a single count. The junction departs from the called germline gene at one end, perhaps through a read error. Other DNA sequences of this sample code for an identical CDR3. The V gene is TRBV28, the J gene TRBJ1-2, with TRBD1 matching over 7 bases. Per germline, CDR1 MDHEN and CDR2 SYDVKM. This CDR3 region has 18 residues. This chain's CDR3 is CASSQTRQGVGVGYGYTF. DNA for the CDR3: TGCGCCAGCAGTCAAACCAGACAGGGAGTTGGTGTCGGCTATGGCTACACCTTC.

This clone was counted between two and nine times. The genes are TRBV19 and TRBJ2-5, with a tentative D call TRBD2 (7 bases). The V end was cut by 4 bases, the J end by 5 bases, with 11 bases between. This CDR3 spans 13 amino acids. Germline CDR1 LNHDA, CDR2 SQIVND (reference sequence). CDR3 coding DNA: TGTGCCAGTAGTAGGGGGGGCCTGGAGACCCAGTACTTC. The encoded protein is CASSRGGLETQYF.

The rearrangement joins TRBV28 to TRBJ1-2; possibly TRBD1 for D (6 bases). V was clipped by 1 base and J by 2 bases, with 8 bases between them. CDR3 length: 14 amino acids. Looked up from germline, CDR1 is MDHEN and CDR2 is SYDVKM. DNA for the CDR3: TGTGCCAGCAGTTTATATACAGGGAACTATGGCTACACCTTC. This encodes CASSLYTGNYGYTF.

The chain couples TRBV3-1 (or the pseudogene TRBV3-2) to TRBJ2-2; 9 nucleotides align to TRBD1. The CDR3 has 18 residues. The V gene's germline CDR1 is LGHDT and CDR2 YNNKEL (reference sequence). V lost 0 bases to trimming and J lost 4 bases; unmatched junction nucleotides: 9. The CDR3, as DNA: TGTGCCAGCAGCCAAGAAGGGACGGGACAGGGTTCCACCGGGGAGCTGTTTTTT. Residues: CASSQEGTGQGSTGELFF.

The chain links TRBV30 to TRBJ1-6; the D gene is possibly TRBD1 (5 bases). The CDR3 loop spans 17 amino acids. CDR1 and CDR2 (germline): GTSNPN, SVGIG (reference sequence). Trimming removed 0 bases at V and 8 bases at J, with 20 bases between. The CDR3, as DNA: TGTGCCTGGAGTGTACTTCTAAGGAGGCCGGGGGATTCACCCCTCCACTTT. Protein product: CAWSVLLRRPGDSPLHF. Filled out from reference TRBV30 and TRBJ1-6, the complete variable domain reads SQTIHQWPATLVQPVGSPLSLECTVEGTSNPNLYWYRQAAGRGLQLLFYSVGIGQISSEVPQNLSASRPQDRQFILSSKKLLLSDSGFYLCAWSVLLRRPGDSPLHFGNGTRLTVT.

V gene TRBV18 combines with J gene TRBJ1-5; D possibly corresponds to TRBD1 (5 bases). The CDR3 totals 16 residues. Germline-derived CDR1 and CDR2 are KGHSH and LQKENI. Trimming removed 3 bases from V and 6 bases from J, with 18 bases in between. Here the CDR3 DNA reads TGTGCCAGCTCACCCTTGGGGCAGGGTTTTGGTCAGCCCCAGCATTTT. Protein product: CASSPLGQGFGQPQHF.

This chain joins TRBV20-1 and TRBJ1-5; D is unclear. The CDR3 length is 9 residues. Trimming left V 5 bases short and J 8 bases short, with 4 bases between. Germline lookup yields CDR1 DFQATT and CDR2 SNEGSKA (reference sequence). CDR3 DNA sequence: TGCAGTGCTCCGGAGCCCCAGCATTTT. This translates into CSAPEPQHF.

V usage is TRBV7-8 and J usage is TRBJ2-1, with 16 positions matching TRBD2. Trimming at V came to 0 bases and at J to 7 bases, leaving 6 bases not matched to a gene. The CDR3 has 18 amino acids. Germline lookup yields CDR1 SGHVS and CDR2 FQNEAQ. For the CDR3, the DNA is TGTGCCAGCAGCTTAGCCGGAGGGACTAGCGGGAGGGGGAATGAGCAGTTCTTC. Translated: CASSLAGGTSGRGNEQFF. The complete variable domain, with remaining parts taken from reference TRBV7-8 and TRBJ2-1, reads GAGVSQSPRYKVAKRGQDVALRCDPISGHVSLFWYQQALGQGPEFLTYFQNEAQLDKSGLPSDRFFAERPEGSVSTLKIQRTQQEDSAVYLCASSLAGGTSGRGNEQFFGPGTRLTVL.

In nucleotides, the CDR3 is TGTGCCAGCAGCGTAGACCAGGCCGTTGAGCAGTTCTTC. This translates into CASSVDQAVEQFF. The chain uses TRBV9 and TRBJ2-1, with D unresolved. The CDR3 covers 13 residues. Germline V lookup: CDR1 SGDLS, CDR2 YYNGEE. Deletions cut 0 bases from V and 9 bases from J, with 10 bases between.

This sequence joins TRBV19 and TRBJ2-7, with 8 bases fitting TRBD1. CDR1 is LNHDA, CDR2 SQIVND, per germline (reference sequence). This CDR3 contains 15 residues. Losses at the gene ends were 6 bases for V and 2 bases for J; bases not matched to a gene: 9. CDR3 protein: CASSKPKQGAYEQYF. DNA for the CDR3: TGTGCCAGTAGCAAACCAAAACAGGGGGCCTACGAGCAGTACTTC.

The V and J genes are TRBV9 and TRBJ1-2, with D perhaps TRBD1 (5 bases). CDR3 size: 14 residues. Germline V gene lookup returns CDR1 SGDLS and CDR2 YYNGEE. The V end was cut by 0 bases, the J end by 4 bases, with 10 bases between. The DNA for the CDR3 is TGTGCCAGCAGCGTAGATGGGGGGGGCTATGGCTACACCTTC. Translated: CASSVDGGGYGYTF. Full variable domain (remainder filled in from reference TRBV9 and TRBJ1-2): DSGVTQTPKHLITATGQRVTLRCSPRSGDLSVYWYQQSLDQGLQFLIQYYNGEERAKGNILERFSAQQFPDLHSELNLSSLELGDSALYFCASSVDGGGYGYTFGSGTRLTVV.

V gene TRBV28 combines with J gene TRBJ1-1, with D perhaps TRBD1 (6 bases). The CDR3 spans 13 residues. Looked up from germline, CDR1 is MDHEN and CDR2 is SYDVKM. Trimming stripped 4 bases from V and 4 bases from J, with 10 bases between. The CDR3 here is CASSSSGVTEAFF. The DNA of the CDR3 is TGTGCCAGCAGTTCATCAGGGGTCACTGAAGCTTTCTTT.

CDR3 loop: CASSIGTSGLEQYF. In DNA, the CDR3 is TGCGCCAGCAGCATCGGGACTAGCGGTCTCGAGCAGTACTTC. V and J are TRBV5-1 and TRBJ2-7; 11 bases line up with TRBD2. This CDR3 is 14 amino acids long. Per germline, CDR1 SGHRS and CDR2 YFSETQ. J was trimmed by 6 bases and V by 4 bases; bases with no gene match: 6.

The chain links TRBV5-6 to TRBJ1-1; D remains unclear. Germline V gene lookup returns CDR1 SGHDT and CDR2 YYEEEE. The CDR3 has 14 residues. The V and J ends lost 5 bases and 0 bases respectively, with 11 bases between them. The chain's CDR3 is CASSHDNLNTEAFF. DNA for the CDR3: TGTGCCAGCAGTCACGACAATCTGAACACTGAAGCTTTCTTT.